This TCR beta chain was obtained from a study of T-cell reconstitution after alpha-beta-depleted transplantation in children. The library targeted TCRbeta and was prepared with unique molecular identifiers. TCRdb redid the calling of the PCR reads with MiXCR, one entry per CDR3 protein. The sample contains 550,000 to 800,000 distinct CDR3 sequences, about an eighth of which appear only once. Study-wide points: Counts and diversity of T cells one year after transplant came mostly from newly produced T cells. Some patients showed high day-60 TCRbeta diversity, which derived from surviving recipient T cells and thymic progenitors.

This clonotype was seen at least ten times. Its antigen is unknown. Looked up from germline, CDR1 is SQVTM and CDR2 is ANQGSEA. V gave up 7 bases and J gave up 4 bases; unmatched junction bases: 8. The CDR3 has 13 amino acids. This sequence originates from a girl aged 2 to 9 with congenital amegakaryocytic thrombocytopenia, due to receive a stem cell transplant. The sample here was PBMCs, taken before TCRalphabeta/CD19-depleted stem cell transplant. The chain employs TRBV29-1 and TRBJ2-5; TRBD1 agrees at 8 bases. CDR3 residues: CSAPAGGSETQYF. CDR3 DNA sequence: TGCAGCGCCCCCGCAGGGGGCTCAGAGACCCAGTACTTC.